This T cell receptor (beta chain) was identified during a study of neurological immune-mediated disorders. TCRdb analysed the 5' RACE reads with MiXCR anew, one entry per CDR3 protein. The sample consists of more than 20,000 distinct CDR3 sequences, more than 2% of them appearing once. Notes on the study in general: The repertoires of 18 of 34 multiple sclerosis patients fell into one related-CDR3 cluster (a possible signature) under phylogenetic grouping. No expanded-clone CDR3 amino acid sequence recurred across subjects, suggesting private TCR-beta repertoires.

V lost 8 bases and J lost 0, with 17 bases in between. This CDR3 comprises 15 residues. CDR1 and CDR2 from the germline V gene are MNHEY and SVGEGT. Many counts were recorded for this clonotype. As yet, its antigen is unknown. Sequenced input: PBMCs. V and J are TRBV6-2 or TRBV6-3 and TRBJ2-7, with D possibly TRBD2 on 5 matching bases. The sequence derives from a woman in her forties or fifties with multiple sclerosis. The CDR3 loop reads CASSPFVGLSYEQYF. In DNA, the CDR3 is TGTGCCAGCTCCCCGTTCGTCGGACTCTCCTACGAGCAGTACTTC.